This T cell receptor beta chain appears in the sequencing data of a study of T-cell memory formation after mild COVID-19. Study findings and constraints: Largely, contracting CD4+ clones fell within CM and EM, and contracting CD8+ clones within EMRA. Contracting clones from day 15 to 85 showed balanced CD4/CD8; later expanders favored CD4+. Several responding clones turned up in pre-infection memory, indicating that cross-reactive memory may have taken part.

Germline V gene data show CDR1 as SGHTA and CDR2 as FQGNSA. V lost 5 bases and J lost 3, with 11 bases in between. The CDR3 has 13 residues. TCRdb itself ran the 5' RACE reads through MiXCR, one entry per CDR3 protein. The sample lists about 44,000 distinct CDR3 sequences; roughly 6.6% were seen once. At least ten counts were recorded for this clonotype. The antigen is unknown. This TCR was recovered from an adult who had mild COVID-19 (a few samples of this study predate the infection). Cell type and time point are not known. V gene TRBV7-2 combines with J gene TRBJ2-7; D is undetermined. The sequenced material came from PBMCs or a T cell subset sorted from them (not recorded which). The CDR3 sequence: CASSRASSYEQYF. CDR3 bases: TGTGCCAGCAGCCGGGCGTCGAGCTACGAGCAGTACTTC.